The source of this TCR beta chain is a study of PD-L1 blockade in urothelial cancer. Regarding time point: peripheral blood 6 weeks after treatment start. General study points: Durable-benefit patients had greater expansion of tumor-associated blood clones at 3 weeks.

Assay used: immunoSEQ multiplex PCR; TCRdb lists only in-frame clones, some missing. The table has approximately 93,000 clones, around 78% seen once. As for this clone: Its antigen remains unidentified.

The material was PBMCs, obtained around atezolizumab (anti-PD-L1) treatment. The sequence was collected from a man between 65 and 80 years old with urothelial cancer.

The CDR3 DNA sequence: TGTGCCAGCAGCTTGGGGACAGGGTTAACAGATACGCAGTATTTT. This encodes CASSLGTGLTDTQYF. The V and J genes are TRBV7-9 and TRBJ2-3; 9 bases map to TRBD1. Trimming took 3 bases from V and 3 from J; bases not matched to a gene: 4. This CDR3 is built from 15 residues. CDR1 and CDR2 from the germline V gene are SEHNR and FQNEAQ (reference sequence).